The clone carrying this TCR beta chain showed up many times. Its antigen is still unknown. The library labeled individual cDNA molecules by adding unique molecular identifiers to them. In TCRdb, the RACE reads were re-called with MiXCR into one record per CDR3 protein. The repertoire holds approximately 84,000 distinct CDR3 sequences, roughly 10% seen once, with 2.5% in the top ten. The record originates from a study of human T cells and chemical hapten exposure. Study details: Patients, largely female, had alopecia areata, totalis or universalis.

Study-level results: No shift was seen in TCRs above 1 in 1000 frequency with DPC sensitization. Alopecia affected the donors, so their immune response may differ from healthy people's.

The time point here: patch test 2, 6 weeks after DPC sensitization. Treatment of the sample: therapeutic diphenylcyclopropenone sensitization with weekly scalp DPC. CDR1 and CDR2 (germline): GTSNPN, SVGIG (reference sequence). CDR3 length: 12 amino acids. The junction had 4 bases not matched to a gene; V was cut back by 5 bases and J by 7 bases. This clonotype was sampled from a woman in her twenties or thirties with alopecia areata. Some clones in this sample may be carry-over from other donors' samples. The sample in question was whole blood, obtained in connection with sensitization to the hapten diphenylcyclopropenone (DPC). The chain combines TRBV30 with TRBJ2-2, with 7 bases that match TRBD1. The CDR3 is CAWQRTGGELFF. CDR3 bases: TGTGCCTGGCAGAGGACAGGCGGGGAGCTGTTTTTT.